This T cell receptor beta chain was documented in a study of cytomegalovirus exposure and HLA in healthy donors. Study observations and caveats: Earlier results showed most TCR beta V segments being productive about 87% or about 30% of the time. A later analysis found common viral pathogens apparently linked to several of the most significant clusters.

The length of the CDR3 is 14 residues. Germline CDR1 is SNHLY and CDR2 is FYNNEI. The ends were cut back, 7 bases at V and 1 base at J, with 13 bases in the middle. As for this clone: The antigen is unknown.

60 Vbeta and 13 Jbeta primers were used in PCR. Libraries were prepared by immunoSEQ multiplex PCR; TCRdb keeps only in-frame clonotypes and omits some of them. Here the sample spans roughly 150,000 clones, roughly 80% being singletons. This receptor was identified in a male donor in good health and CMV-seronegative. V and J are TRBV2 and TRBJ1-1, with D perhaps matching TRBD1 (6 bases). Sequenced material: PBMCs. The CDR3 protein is CASKTQGRNTEAFF. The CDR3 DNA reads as TGTGCCAGCAAGACACAGGGCAGGAACACTGAAGCTTTCTTT.